The next 10 T cell receptor beta chains were all read from a single sample in a study of graft-versus-host responses after intestinal transplantation (dated by TCRdb to about 2021). In light of the paper, this sample's time point label describes: cells obtained before transplantation from donor or recipient. These receptors have no known antigen. Library construction relied on the immunoSEQ multiplex PCR assay. Here the immuneACCESS table is served through TCRdb, limited to in-frame sequences with V and J called. Missing clones are a known gap in these copies; in checked studies unresolved V genes cover under half, and the rest lacks a known reason. Counted in this sample were 84,000 or so clones; 82% of them appeared once. The ten largest clones represent 0.65% to 0.85% of the sample. The sequenced sample was unstimulated CD4+ T cells sorted from spleen or lymph node cells, obtained before intestinal transplant. Source of these receptors: a human donor who received an intestinal transplant.

This chain joins TRBV9 and TRBJ2-7, with D possibly being TRBD1 (5 bases). This CDR3 region has 14 residues. Per the germline V gene, CDR1 is SGDLS and CDR2 is YYNGEE. V was cut by 0 bases and J by 0 bases, with 7 bases left in between. The DNA of the CDR3 is TGTGCCAGCAGCGTAGGGACAAACTCCTACGAGCAGTACTTC. This sequence encodes CASSVGTNSYEQYF.

The gene calls are TRBV27 and TRBJ1-1; 9 nucleotides match TRBD1. Per the germline V gene, CDR1 is MNHEY and CDR2 is SMNVEV (reference sequence). J gave up 3 bases and V 6 bases, and 5 bases lay outside the gene matches. This CDR3 comprises 14 residues. The CDR3, as DNA: TGTGCCAGCAGGCCAAGACAGGGGGACACTGAAGCTTTCTTT. It codes for CASRPRQGDTEAFF.

This clone appeared a few times. The rearrangement links TRBV4-2 to TRBJ2-3, with D unclear. This CDR3 comprises 13 residues. Looked up from germline, CDR1 is LGHNA and CDR2 is YNFKEQ. V gave up 4 bases and J gave up 1 base, with 6 bases separating them. CDR3 in amino acids: CASSRDGTDTQYF. For the CDR3, the DNA is TGTGCCAGCAGCCGAGACGGCACAGATACGCAGTATTTT.

This chain joins TRBV27 and TRBJ2-2; D not resolved. CDR3 length: 13 amino acids. Trimming took 7 bases from V and 0 from J, leaving 6 bases between them. CDR1 and CDR2 (germline): MNHEY, SMNVEV (reference sequence). CDR3 bases: TGTGCCAGCACAGACACGAACACCGGGGAGCTGTTTTTT. Amino acid sequence: CASTDTNTGELFF.

The genes are TRBV5-1 and TRBJ1-4; D not resolved. V lost 2 bases and J 5 bases, leaving 7 bases between the germline ends. Germline CDR1 and CDR2: SGHRS and YFSETQ. This CDR3 is 13 amino acids long. This CDR3 is CASSFGPNEKLFF. The CDR3 DNA reads as TGCGCCAGCAGCTTTGGGCCAAATGAAAAACTGTTTTTT.

The rearrangement joins TRBV4-1 to TRBJ2-4, with TRBD2 identical over 12 bases. CDR1 is MGHRA and CDR2 is YSYEKL in the germline V gene. The CDR3 contains 17 residues. V shed 2 bases and J 2 bases; nucleotides not matched to a gene: 4. The CDR3 is CASSQPTSGRTKNIQYF. CDR3 DNA sequence: TGCGCCAGCAGCCAACCGACTAGCGGGAGAACCAAAAACATTCAGTACTTC.

The chain has TRBV5-1 and TRBJ2-1, with TRBD2 matching 10 bases. This CDR3 region has 15 residues. Germline lookup yields CDR1 SGHRS and CDR2 YFSETQ. The ends lost 5 bases at V and 5 bases at J; junction bases unmatched: 7. This chain's CDR3 is CASRGTSASDNEQFF. In DNA, the CDR3 is TGCGCCAGCAGGGGGACTAGCGCCTCTGACAATGAGCAGTTCTTC. The whole variable domain, filled in from reference TRBV5-1 and TRBJ2-1, reads KAGVTQTPRYLIKTRGQQVTLSCSPISGHRSVSWYQQTPGQGLQFLFEYFSETQRNKGNFPGRFSGRQFSNSRSEMNVSTLELGDSALYLCASRGTSASDNEQFFGPGTRLTVL.

The CDR3 reads CASSWGRNTEAFF. In DNA, the CDR3 is TGTGCCAGCAGTTGGGGCAGGAACACTGAAGCTTTCTTT. The genes are TRBV6-1 and TRBJ1-1, with D perhaps TRBD1 (5 bases). Trimming shortened V by 5 bases and J by 1 base, and 8 bases separated the two germline ends. CDR3 size: 13 residues. CDR1 and CDR2 from the germline V gene are MNHNS and SASEGT.

In its sample, this clone was seen once. One end of the junction varies from germline; a read error may be responsible. The rearrangement links TRBV5-1 to TRBJ2-1; TRBD2 aligns across 8 bases. CDR3 length: 12 residues. Germline V gene data show CDR1 as SGHRS and CDR2 as YFSETQ. The CDR3 nucleotides read TGCGCCAGCAGTTTGGAGCGGGGGGAGCAGTTCTTC. This translates into CASSLERGEQFF.

The J gene is TRBJ2-3, the V gene TRBV6-5; the D is unclear. The CDR3 runs 13 residues. Per the germline V gene, CDR1 is MNHEY and CDR2 is SVGAGI. V was cut by 3 bases and J by 1 base, with 5 bases left in between. The CDR3 nucleotides are TGTGCCAGCAGTTATCCTGGCACAGATACGCAGTATTTT. It is translated as CASSYPGTDTQYF.